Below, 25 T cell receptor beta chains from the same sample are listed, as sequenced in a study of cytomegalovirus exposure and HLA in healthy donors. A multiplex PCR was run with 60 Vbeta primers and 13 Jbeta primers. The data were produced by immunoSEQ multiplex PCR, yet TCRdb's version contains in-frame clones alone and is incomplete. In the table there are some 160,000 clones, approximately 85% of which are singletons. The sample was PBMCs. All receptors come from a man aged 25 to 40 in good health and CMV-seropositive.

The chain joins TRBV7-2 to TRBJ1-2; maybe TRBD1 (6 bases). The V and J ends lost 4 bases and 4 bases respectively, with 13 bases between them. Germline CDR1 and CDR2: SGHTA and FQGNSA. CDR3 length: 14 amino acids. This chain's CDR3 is CASSSRGPLYGYTF. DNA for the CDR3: TGTGCCAGCAGCTCCAGGGGACCGCTCTATGGCTACACCTTC.

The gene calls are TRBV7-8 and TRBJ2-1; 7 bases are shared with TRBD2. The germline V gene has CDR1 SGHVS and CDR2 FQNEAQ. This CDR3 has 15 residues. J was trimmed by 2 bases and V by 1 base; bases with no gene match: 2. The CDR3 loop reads CASSLGLATYNEQFF. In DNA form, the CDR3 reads TGTGCCAGCAGCTTAGGACTAGCAACCTACAATGAGCAGTTCTTC.

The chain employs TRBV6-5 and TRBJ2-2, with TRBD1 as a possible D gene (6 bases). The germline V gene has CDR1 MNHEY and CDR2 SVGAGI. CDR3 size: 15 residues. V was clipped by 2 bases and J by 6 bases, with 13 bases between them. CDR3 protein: CASSYIMGQSGELFF. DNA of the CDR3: TGTGCCAGCAGTTACATAATGGGACAATCCGGGGAGCTGTTTTTT.

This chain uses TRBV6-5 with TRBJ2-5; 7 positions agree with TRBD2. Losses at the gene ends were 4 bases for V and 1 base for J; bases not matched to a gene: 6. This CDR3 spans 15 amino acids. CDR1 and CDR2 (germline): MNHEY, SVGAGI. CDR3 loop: CASSWASGPQETQYF. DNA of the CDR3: TGTGCCAGCAGTTGGGCTAGCGGTCCCCAAGAGACCCAGTACTTC.

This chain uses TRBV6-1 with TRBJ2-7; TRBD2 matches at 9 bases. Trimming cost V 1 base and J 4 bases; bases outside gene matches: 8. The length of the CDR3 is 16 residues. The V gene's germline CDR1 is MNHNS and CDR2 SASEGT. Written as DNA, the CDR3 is TGTGCCAGCAGTGAAGTCGGCGGGAGGGCGGTGTACGAGCAGTACGTC. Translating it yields CASSEVGGRAVYEQYV.

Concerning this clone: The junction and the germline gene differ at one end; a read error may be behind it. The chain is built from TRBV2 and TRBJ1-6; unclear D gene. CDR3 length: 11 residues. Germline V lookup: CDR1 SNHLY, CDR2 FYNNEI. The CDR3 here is CASTYSSPLHF. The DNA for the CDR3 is TGTGCCAGCACATATAGTTCACCCCTCCACTTT.

The CDR3 sequence is CASSPLGGINEQYF. The CDR3 DNA reads TGTGCCAGTAGTCCCCTGGGGGGTATCAACGAGCAGTACTTC. The chain couples TRBV19 to TRBJ2-7; perhaps TRBD2 as D (6 bases). The germline V gene has CDR1 LNHDA and CDR2 SQIVND (reference sequence). The CDR3 spans 14 residues. The ends were cut back, 5 bases at V and 5 bases at J, with 16 bases in the middle.

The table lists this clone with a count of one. The CDR3 nucleotides read TGTGCCAGCAGCCGGTCGACTAGCCCTTACGAGCAGTACGTC. Protein product: CASSRSTSPYEQYV. The chain carries TRBV5-4 and TRBJ2-7; 7 bases match TRBD2. There are 14 residues in the CDR3. Germline lookup yields CDR1 SGHNT and CDR2 YYREEE (reference sequence). V lost 4 bases to trimming and J lost 4 bases; unmatched junction nucleotides: 8.

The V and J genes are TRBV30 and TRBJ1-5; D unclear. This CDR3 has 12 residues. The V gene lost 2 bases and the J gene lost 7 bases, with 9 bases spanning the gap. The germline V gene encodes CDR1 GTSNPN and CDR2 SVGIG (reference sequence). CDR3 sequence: CAWSNGWQPQHF. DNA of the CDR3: TGTGCCTGGAGTAACGGTTGGCAGCCCCAGCATTTT.

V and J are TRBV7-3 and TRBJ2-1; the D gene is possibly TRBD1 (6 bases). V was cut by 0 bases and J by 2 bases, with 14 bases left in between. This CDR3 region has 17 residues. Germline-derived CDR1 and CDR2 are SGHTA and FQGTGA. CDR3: CASSLTYDRLAYNEQFF. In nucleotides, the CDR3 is TGTGCCAGCAGCTTAACTTACGACAGGCTGGCCTACAATGAGCAGTTCTTC.

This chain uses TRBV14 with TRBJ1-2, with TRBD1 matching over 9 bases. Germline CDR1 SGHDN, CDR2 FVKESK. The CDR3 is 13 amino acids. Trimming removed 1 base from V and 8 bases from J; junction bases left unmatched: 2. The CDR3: CASSQGTGVGYTF. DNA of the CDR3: TGTGCCAGCAGCCAAGGGACAGGGGTCGGCTACACCTTC.

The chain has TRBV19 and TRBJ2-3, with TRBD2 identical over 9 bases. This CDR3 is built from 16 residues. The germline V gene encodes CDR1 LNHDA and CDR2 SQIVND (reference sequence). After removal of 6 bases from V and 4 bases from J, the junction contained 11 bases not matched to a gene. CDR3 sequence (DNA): TGTGCCAGTAGCCGGGGGCTAGCGGGATACCCAGATACGCAGTATTTT. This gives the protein CASSRGLAGYPDTQYF.

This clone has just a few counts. The CDR3 DNA is TGTGCCAGCAGCCCCGGACAGGGGGGCTCCTACGAGCAGTACTTC. It specifies CASSPGQGGSYEQYF. The chain links TRBV5-6 to TRBJ2-7; TRBD1 aligns across 10 bases. The CDR3 is 15 residues long. Trimming removed 4 bases from V and 0 bases from J; junction bases left unmatched: 4. CDR1 is SGHDT and CDR2 is YYEEEE in the germline V gene.

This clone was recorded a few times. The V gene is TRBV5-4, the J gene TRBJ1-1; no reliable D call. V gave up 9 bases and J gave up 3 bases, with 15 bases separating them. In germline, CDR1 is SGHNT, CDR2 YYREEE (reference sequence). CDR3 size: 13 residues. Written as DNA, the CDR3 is TGTGCCACAACTAATATCGGGTACACTGAAGCTTTCTTT. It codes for CATTNIGYTEAFF.

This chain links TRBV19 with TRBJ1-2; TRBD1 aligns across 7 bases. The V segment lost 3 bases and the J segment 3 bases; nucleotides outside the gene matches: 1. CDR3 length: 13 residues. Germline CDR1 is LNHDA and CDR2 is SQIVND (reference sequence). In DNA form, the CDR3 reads TGTGCCAGTAGTATTGGACAGGACTATGGCTACACCTTC. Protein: CASSIGQDYGYTF.

CDR3 bases: TGTGCCAGCAGGGGGACAGTAGCCGGGGAGCTGTTTTTT. This codes for CASRGTVAGELFF. The V gene is TRBV6-4, the J gene TRBJ2-2; 7 nucleotides match TRBD1. In germline, CDR1 is MRHNA, CDR2 SNTAGT. After removal of 6 bases from V and 6 bases from J, the junction contained 4 bases not matched to a gene. CDR3 length: 13 amino acids.

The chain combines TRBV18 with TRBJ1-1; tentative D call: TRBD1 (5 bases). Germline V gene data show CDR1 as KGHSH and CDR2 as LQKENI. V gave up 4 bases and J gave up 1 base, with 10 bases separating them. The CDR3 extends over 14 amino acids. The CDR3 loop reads CASSLSQENTEAFF. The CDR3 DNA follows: TGTGCCAGCTCACTCTCACAGGAGAACACTGAAGCTTTCTTT.

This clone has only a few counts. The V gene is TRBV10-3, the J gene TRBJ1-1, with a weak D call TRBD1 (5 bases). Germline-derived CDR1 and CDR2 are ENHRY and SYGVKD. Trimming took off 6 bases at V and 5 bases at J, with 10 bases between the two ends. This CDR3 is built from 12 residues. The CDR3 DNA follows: TGTGCCATCAGAGGGGATGAAACTGAAGCTTTCTTT. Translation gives CAIRGDETEAFF.

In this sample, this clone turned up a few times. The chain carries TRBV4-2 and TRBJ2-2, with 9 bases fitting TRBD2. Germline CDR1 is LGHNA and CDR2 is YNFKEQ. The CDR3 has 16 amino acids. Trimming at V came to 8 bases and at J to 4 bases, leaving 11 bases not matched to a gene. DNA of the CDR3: TGTGCCAGCCAGTATAGCGGGAGATCGGGCACCGGGGAGCTGTTTTTT. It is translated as CASQYSGRSGTGELFF.

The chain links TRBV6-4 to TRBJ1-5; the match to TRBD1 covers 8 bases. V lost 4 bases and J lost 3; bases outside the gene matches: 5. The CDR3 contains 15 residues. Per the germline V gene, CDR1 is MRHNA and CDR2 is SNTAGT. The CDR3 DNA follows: TGTGCCAGCAGTGCCTCGGACAGGGTCAATCAGCCCCAGCATTTT. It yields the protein CASSASDRVNQPQHF.

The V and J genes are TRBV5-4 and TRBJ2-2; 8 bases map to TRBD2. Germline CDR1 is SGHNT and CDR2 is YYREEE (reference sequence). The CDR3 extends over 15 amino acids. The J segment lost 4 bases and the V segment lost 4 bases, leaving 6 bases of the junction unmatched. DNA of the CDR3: TGTGCCAGCAGCCCCAGGACTAGCCTCACCGGGGAGCTGTTTTTT. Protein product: CASSPRTSLTGELFF.

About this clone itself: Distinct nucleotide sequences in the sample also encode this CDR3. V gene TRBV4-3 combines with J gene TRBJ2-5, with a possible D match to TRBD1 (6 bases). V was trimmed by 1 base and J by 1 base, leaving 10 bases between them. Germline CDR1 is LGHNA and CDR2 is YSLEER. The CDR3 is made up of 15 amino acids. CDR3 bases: TGCGCCAGCAGCCAAGCGGGGACACCCCAAGAGACCCAGTACTTC. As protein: CASSQAGTPQETQYF.

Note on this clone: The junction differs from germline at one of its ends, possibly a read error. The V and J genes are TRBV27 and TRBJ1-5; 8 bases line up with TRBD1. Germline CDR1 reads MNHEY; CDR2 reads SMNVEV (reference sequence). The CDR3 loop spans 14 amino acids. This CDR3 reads CASRRDRNNQPRHF. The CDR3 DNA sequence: TGTGCCAGCAGGAGGGACAGGAACAATCAGCCCCGGCATTTT.

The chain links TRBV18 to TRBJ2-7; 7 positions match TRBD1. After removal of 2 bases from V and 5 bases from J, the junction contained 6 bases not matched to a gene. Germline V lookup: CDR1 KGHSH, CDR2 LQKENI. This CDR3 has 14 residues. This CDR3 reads CASSPAGGDHEQYF. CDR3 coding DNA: TGTGCCAGCTCACCAGCAGGGGGTGATCACGAGCAGTACTTC.

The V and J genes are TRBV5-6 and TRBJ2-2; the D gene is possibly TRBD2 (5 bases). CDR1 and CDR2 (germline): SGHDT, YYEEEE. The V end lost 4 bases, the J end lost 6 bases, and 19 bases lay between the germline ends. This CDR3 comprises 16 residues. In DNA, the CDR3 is TGTGCCAGCAGCCAGAGGGATAGAATACTTTCCGGGGAGCTGTTTTTT. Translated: CASSQRDRILSGELFF.